A single sample is the source of the 32 T cell receptor beta chains below, sequenced in a study of beta chain features in type 1 diabetes. Study-wide results and caveats: All four CD4+ subsets from Type 1 diabetes patients carried moderately but significantly shorter TCRB CDR3s.

Their recognized antigens are unknown. The entirety of the isolated RNA underwent reverse transcription, so expressed TCRB transcripts were sequenced. Using immunoSEQ multiplex PCR, the repertoire was profiled, and TCRdb retains in-frame clones only, with some absent. The sample includes about 130,000 clones, roughly 10% seen only once; the top ten take around 0.7%. Sequenced input: central memory CD4+ T cells from blood. The receptor set was obtained from a young man with type 1 diabetes.

Note on this clone: Other nucleotide sequences from this sample produce the same CDR3. V usage is TRBV7-2 and J usage is TRBJ2-7; D is unresolved. The CDR3 sequence is 14 residues long. Trimming shortened V by 1 base and J by 2 bases, and 9 bases separated the two germline ends. CDR1 and CDR2 (germline): SGHTA, FQGNSA. CDR3 sequence: CASSLVSRTYEQYF. The CDR3 bases are TGTGCCAGCAGCTTAGTTTCCAGAACCTACGAGCAGTACTTC. Full variable domain (rest looked up from reference TRBV7-2 and TRBJ2-7): GAGVSQSPSNKVTEKGKDVELRCDPISGHTALYWYRQSLGQGLEFLIYFQGNSAPDKSGLPSDRFSAERTGGSVSTLTIQRTQQEDSAVYLCASSLVSRTYEQYFGPGTRLTVT.

This chain links TRBV7-2 with TRBJ1-2, with D hard to call. Germline CDR1 is SGHTA and CDR2 is FQGNSA. The V and J ends lost 5 bases and 6 bases respectively, with 10 bases between them. This CDR3 region has 12 residues. The chain's CDR3 is CASSTYGDGYTF. CDR3 sequence (DNA): TGTGCCAGCAGCACCTACGGGGATGGCTACACCTTC.

For this clone: Other nucleotide sequences in the sample specify the same CDR3. This chain links TRBV18 with TRBJ2-1; the D gene is possibly TRBD1 (6 bases). The CDR3 sequence is 15 residues long. The germline V gene encodes CDR1 KGHSH and CDR2 LQKENI. V was pared by 2 bases and J by 4 bases, with 12 bases between. CDR3: CASSPGQGPYNEQFF. CDR3 nucleotides: TGTGCCAGCTCACCAGGGCAGGGGCCATACAATGAGCAGTTCTTC.

The chain carries TRBV10-3 and TRBJ1-1, with D hard to call. Germline CDR1 and CDR2: ENHRY and SYGVKD. There are 17 residues in the CDR3. Trimming removed 2 bases at V and 1 base at J, with 17 bases between. The CDR3, as DNA: TGTGCCATCAGTGAGCCCTCTGGGTACAGACCGAACACTGAAGCTTTCTTT. This gives the protein CAISEPSGYRPNTEAFF.

V gene TRBV9 combines with J gene TRBJ2-7; D may be TRBD2 (5 bases). CDR3 length: 14 amino acids. The ends were cut back, 0 bases at V and 1 base at J, with 8 bases in the middle. Germline V gene sequence: CDR1 SGDLS, CDR2 YYNGEE. The CDR3 coding sequence is TGTGCCAGCAGCGTAGTTCCGGGATCCTACGAGCAGTACTTC. It specifies CASSVVPGSYEQYF.

This clone was observed at least ten times. The chain is built from TRBV7-2 and TRBJ1-5; D gene ambiguous. Germline assignment: CDR1 SGHTA and CDR2 FQGNSA. The CDR3 is made up of 16 amino acids. Between the trimmed V and J ends, which lost 5 bases and 0 bases, there was a span of 14 bases. CDR3 DNA sequence: TGTGCCAGCAGCGTTAGACCGGGGAATAGCAATCAGCCCCAGCATTTT. Protein sequence: CASSVRPGNSNQPQHF.

The chain has TRBV9 and TRBJ2-1, with TRBD1 matching over 12 bases. The CDR3 is made up of 19 amino acids. Germline CDR1 SGDLS, CDR2 YYNGEE. With V trimmed by 4 bases and J by 4 bases, 15 bases remained unmatched. The DNA of the CDR3 is TGTGCCAGCAGCTTGGGGGGGGGACAGGGGGCGGAGGCGTACAATGAGCAGTTCTTC. Translated: CASSLGGGQGAEAYNEQFF.

There are a few counts of this clone. The gene calls are TRBV7-9 and TRBJ2-3; 9 bases align to TRBD2. The germline CDR1 and CDR2 sequences are SEHNR and FQNEAQ (reference sequence). This CDR3 has 16 amino acids. With V trimmed by 5 bases and J by 4 bases, 10 bases remained unmatched. The CDR3 protein is CASSPRRRGGPDTQYF. For the CDR3, the DNA is TGTGCCAGCAGCCCTCGTAGGCGGGGGGGCCCAGATACGCAGTATTTT.

There are a few counts of this clone. The V call is TRBV25-1, the J call TRBJ2-1; D possibly corresponds to TRBD2 (5 bases). Trimming took off 2 bases at V and 4 bases at J, with 6 bases between the two ends. The CDR3 length is 13 residues. Per the germline V gene, CDR1 is MGHDK and CDR2 is SYGVNS. CDR3 nucleotides: TGTGCCAGCAGTGAAGGAGGTTACAATGAGCAGTTCTTC. Translating gives CASSEGGYNEQFF.

This clone came up a few times. The CDR3 coding sequence is TGTGCCAGCAGCTTAAGACAGTCCACAGATACGCAGTATTTT. Protein product: CASSLRQSTDTQYF. The chain couples TRBV5-4 to TRBJ2-3; possibly TRBD1 for D (5 bases). This CDR3 contains 14 residues. CDR1 is SGHNT, CDR2 YYREEE, per germline (reference sequence). Trimming took 2 bases from V and 2 from J, leaving 9 bases between them.

V gene TRBV7-2 combines with J gene TRBJ1-4; a weak D match, TRBD1 (6 bases). Germline V lookup: CDR1 SGHTA, CDR2 FQGNSA. The V gene lost 1 base and the J gene lost 7 bases, with 13 bases spanning the gap. The CDR3 covers 15 residues. The CDR3 sequence: CASSLEFGGIEKLFF. DNA for the CDR3: TGTGCCAGCAGCTTAGAATTTGGGGGCATTGAAAAACTGTTTTTT.

This clone was seen only a few times. This chain connects TRBV4-1 to TRBJ2-5; 13 bases agree with TRBD2. J gave up 2 bases and V 0 bases, and 9 bases lay outside the gene matches. CDR3 length: 19 residues. CDR1 MGHRA and CDR2 YSYEKL come from the germline V gene. The CDR3 bases are TGCGCCAGCAGCCAAGATCCCCTGGGACTAGCGGGGAGTCAAGAGACCCAGTACTTC. Protein: CASSQDPLGLAGSQETQYF.

This clone was detected only a few times. The chain is built from TRBV7-3 and TRBJ2-2, with TRBD2 identical over 8 bases. With 5 bases clipped from V and 5 bases from J, the junction kept 7 bases outside the gene matches. The CDR3 loop spans 15 amino acids. Germline CDR1 reads SGHTA; CDR2 reads FQGTGA. Here the CDR3 reads CASSPGGIGTGELFF. The CDR3, as DNA: TGTGCCAGCAGCCCGGGGGGGATAGGGACCGGGGAGCTGTTTTTT.

V and J are TRBV4-3 and TRBJ1-2; D possibly corresponds to TRBD1 (5 bases). The CDR3 spans 14 residues. Trimming left V 0 bases short and J 8 bases short, with 13 bases between. Germline V gene data show CDR1 as LGHNA and CDR2 as YSLEER. The CDR3 loop reads CASSQEGRGEGYTF. DNA for the CDR3: TGCGCCAGCAGCCAAGAAGGACGGGGGGAAGGCTACACCTTC.

The chain uses TRBV18 and TRBJ1-1; 8 nucleotides agree with TRBD1. V dropped 2 bases and J dropped 6; count of bases not matched to a gene: 5. The length of the CDR3 is 14 residues. CDR1 KGHSH and CDR2 LQKENI come from the germline V gene. The CDR3 nucleotides are TGTGCCAGCTCACCAACACAGGGGGAGTCTGAAGCTTTCTTT. As protein: CASSPTQGESEAFF.

This clone has only a few counts. The chain links TRBV30 to TRBJ1-2; TRBD1 matches at 12 bases. This CDR3 comprises 13 residues. V lost 0 bases, J lost 10 bases, and 3 bases stayed unmatched. The germline gives CDR1 GTSNPN, CDR2 SVGIG (reference sequence). CDR3 in DNA: TGTGCCTGGAGTGTGGGGACAGGGGGCGACTACACCTTC. Translating gives CAWSVGTGGDYTF.

This clone was counted between two and nine times. The DNA for the CDR3 is TGTGCCAGCAGTTATACAGGGAGGGGAAACTATGGCTACACCTTC. Protein sequence: CASSYTGRGNYGYTF. The V call is TRBV6-6, the J call TRBJ1-2; D perhaps matches TRBD1 (6 bases). V dropped 3 bases and J dropped 2 bases, with 13 bases sitting between them. This CDR3 has 15 residues. Germline CDR1 reads MNHNY; CDR2 reads SVGAGI (reference sequence).

This chain uses TRBV6-5 with TRBJ1-2; D is unresolved. Germline-derived CDR1 and CDR2 are MNHEY and SVGAGI. There are 13 residues in the CDR3. Trimming removed 6 bases at V and 3 bases at J, with 11 bases between. The CDR3 coding sequence is TGTGCCAGCAGGCCGACTCTTGACTATGGCTACACCTTC. It encodes CASRPTLDYGYTF.

This clone was observed a handful of times. V gene TRBV5-5 combines with J gene TRBJ2-3; D might be TRBD1 (5 bases). The CDR3 spans 13 residues. Trimming stripped 4 bases from V and 2 bases from J, with 8 bases between. Germline CDR1 SGHKS, CDR2 YYEKEE (reference sequence). In nucleotides, the CDR3 is TGTGCCAGCAGCCCACAGGACACAGATACGCAGTATTTT. Translated, it gives CASSPQDTDTQYF.

This clone has more than one count but fewer than ten. The rearrangement joins TRBV2 to TRBJ2-7; TRBD1 agrees at 7 bases. The V and J ends lost 7 bases and 0 bases, in that order; junction bases with no gene match: 15. This CDR3 has 17 residues. Germline-derived CDR1 and CDR2 are SNHLY and FYNNEI. In DNA form, the CDR3 reads TGTGCCAGCAATTTCGCTTCCACAGGGGTAAGCTCCTACGAGCAGTACTTC. Its translation is CASNFASTGVSSYEQYF.

The V call is TRBV18, the J call TRBJ1-6; no reliable D call. The germline V gene has CDR1 KGHSH and CDR2 LQKENI. Between the trimmed V and J ends, which lost 5 bases and 2 bases, there was a span of 13 bases. There are 16 residues in the CDR3. CDR3 amino acids: CASSGSGEPYNSPLHF. The CDR3 region has the DNA TGTGCCAGCTCAGGGTCCGGGGAGCCCTATAATTCACCCCTCCACTTT.

The chain couples TRBV5-1 to TRBJ2-7; tentative D call: TRBD2 (6 bases). This CDR3 spans 16 amino acids. Trimming took off 0 bases at V and 4 bases at J, with 17 bases between the two ends. The V gene's germline CDR1 is SGHRS and CDR2 YFSETQ. The CDR3 DNA sequence: TGCGCCAGCAGCTTGGGAGAGACTCGGGGAGGTTACGAGCAGTACTTC. Its protein is CASSLGETRGGYEQYF. The full variable domain, with the rest looked up from reference TRBV5-1 and TRBJ2-7, is KAGVTQTPRYLIKTRGQQVTLSCSPISGHRSVSWYQQTPGQGLQFLFEYFSETQRNKGNFPGRFSGRQFSNSRSEMNVSTLELGDSALYLCASSLGETRGGYEQYFGPGTRLTVT.

V is TRBV6-6 and J is TRBJ2-7; the D gene is possibly TRBD1 (6 bases). The CDR3 consists of 14 residues. Deletions cut 6 bases from V and 6 bases from J, with 18 bases between. Germline V gene data show CDR1 as MNHNY and CDR2 as SVGAGI (reference sequence). This chain's CDR3 is CASSPGNRDREQYF. The CDR3 DNA reads as TGTGCCAGCAGCCCCGGGAACAGGGACCGCGAGCAGTACTTC.

The V and J genes are TRBV7-8 and TRBJ2-3, with D possibly matching TRBD2 (5 bases). The germline gives CDR1 SGHVS, CDR2 FQNEAQ. This CDR3 is 14 amino acids long. V lost 1 base to trimming and J lost 3 bases, with 8 bases between them. The CDR3 DNA reads as TGTGCCAGCAGCTTAGTTCCGGGGACAGATACGCAGTATTTT. This encodes CASSLVPGTDTQYF.

This clone was counted a few times. This sequence joins TRBV5-1 and TRBJ1-2, with 9 bases aligning to TRBD1. The CDR3 totals 14 residues. The trim removed 4 bases at V and 7 bases at J, leaving 8 bases unmatched. The germline gives CDR1 SGHRS, CDR2 YFSETQ. CDR3 loop: CASSATNRGPGYTF. The CDR3, as DNA: TGCGCCAGCAGCGCTACTAACAGGGGGCCTGGCTACACCTTC.

The genes are TRBV7-2 and TRBJ1-1; D is unclear. The germline CDR1 and CDR2 sequences are SGHTA and FQGNSA. The V end was cut by 0 bases, the J end by 1 base, with 9 bases between. The length of the CDR3 is 15 residues. The CDR3 here is CASSLADAGNTEAFF. The CDR3 nucleotides read TGTGCCAGCAGCTTAGCGGATGCGGGGAACACTGAAGCTTTCTTT.

This clone was seen a few times. The chain employs TRBV27 and TRBJ1-6; 9 bases match TRBD1. In germline, CDR1 is MNHEY, CDR2 SMNVEV (reference sequence). V was pared by 3 bases and J by 16 bases, with 7 bases of the junction left unmatched. The CDR3 contains 13 residues. CDR3 residues: CASSFSGTGILHF. As DNA, the CDR3 is TGTGCCAGCAGTTTTTCCGGGACAGGGATTCTCCACTTT.

This clone was counted between two and nine times. The CDR3 spells CASSYSVNRGWYGYTF. In nucleotides, the CDR3 is TGTGCCAGCAGTTACTCCGTTAACAGGGGGTGGTATGGCTACACCTTC. This chain joins TRBV27 and TRBJ1-2; TRBD1 matches 8 bases. CDR1 MNHEY and CDR2 SMNVEV come from the germline V gene (reference sequence). The ends lost 4 bases at V and 5 bases at J; junction bases unmatched: 12. The CDR3 totals 16 residues.

The rearrangement joins TRBV7-3 to TRBJ2-3, with 9 bases fitting TRBD1. Unmatched junction bases numbered 9, after V lost 5 bases and J lost 3 bases. CDR1 is SGHTA, CDR2 FQGTGA, per germline. CDR3 length: 16 residues. The CDR3 DNA reads TGTGCCAGCAGCAGGGGACAGGGAGTTTGGACAGATACGCAGTATTTT. This codes for CASSRGQGVWTDTQYF.

This clone was detected only a few times. The chain has TRBV6-4 and TRBJ1-2; 8 nucleotides align to TRBD1. The CDR3 contains 15 residues. The trim removed 2 bases at V and 4 bases at J, leaving 6 bases unmatched. CDR1 and CDR2 (germline): MRHNA, SNTAGT. CDR3 coding DNA: TGTGCCAGCAGTGACCCGGGACAGGACATCTATGGCTACACCTTC. Protein product: CASSDPGQDIYGYTF.

CDR3 residues: CASRLDGGATEAFF. CDR3 DNA sequence: TGTGCCAGCAGACTGGACGGCGGGGCGACTGAAGCTTTCTTT. The chain combines TRBV2 with TRBJ1-1, with a weak D call TRBD1 (5 bases). The V and J ends lost 6 bases and 5 bases respectively, with 16 bases between them. Germline V gene data show CDR1 as SNHLY and CDR2 as FYNNEI. The CDR3 loop spans 14 amino acids.

This clone was seen more than once but under ten times. The rearrangement uses TRBV7-3 and TRBJ2-5, with a weak D call TRBD1 (5 bases). Germline V gene lookup returns CDR1 SGHTA and CDR2 FQGTGA. V was pared by 2 bases and J by 5 bases, with 12 bases between. This CDR3 is 14 amino acids long. DNA for the CDR3: TGTGCCAGCAGCTTAGGCCTAGGGGTCGAGACCCAGTACTTC. Its protein is CASSLGLGVETQYF.